The 5 T cell receptor beta chains presented below share a single source sample, sequenced in a study of blood T cells in healthy people across ages. A J-beta primer mix and a sample-barcoded 5' primer were used in a second PCR of about 7 to 11 cycles. TCRdb reprocessed the 5' RACE reads via MiXCR and lists one record per CDR3 protein. The data contain 1.5 million to 2 million distinct CDR3 sequences, about 39% of them singletons. Sequencing was performed on blood. Receptors originate from a human donor in good health.

The rearrangement links TRBV12-3 or TRBV12-4 to TRBJ1-2; possible D gene TRBD1, 5 bases. Trimming left V 6 bases short and J 8 bases short, with 16 bases between. There are 13 residues in the CDR3. The CDR3 DNA reads as TGTGCCAGCAGACTCGGGACGTCTGGGGGCTACACCTTC. It specifies CASRLGTSGGYTF.

This clonotype turned up a few times. V and J are TRBV20-1 and TRBJ2-4; D is unresolved. Germline CDR1 and CDR2: DFQATT and SNEGSKA (reference sequence). The CDR3 consists of 13 residues. The V and J ends lost 3 bases and 0 bases respectively, with 6 bases between them. CDR3 nucleotides: TGCAGTGCTAGTGGAGTAGCCAAAAACATTCAGTACTTC. Its protein is CSASGVAKNIQYF.

This clonotype was seen only a few times. V and J are TRBV7-2 and TRBJ1-2; 9 bases are shared with TRBD1. The CDR3 has 15 residues. Germline trimming cut 4 bases from V and 1 base from J; bases unmatched to any gene: 4. CDR1 is SGHTA, CDR2 FQGNSA, per germline. The CDR3 sequence: CASSSNRGRNYGYTF. The CDR3 bases are TGTGCCAGCAGCTCCAACAGGGGGCGTAACTATGGCTACACCTTC.

The chain links TRBV10-3 to TRBJ1-1, with no clear D. The CDR3 spans 13 residues. V dropped 4 bases and J dropped 1 base, with 7 bases sitting between them. Germline loops: CDR1 ENHRY, CDR2 SYGVKD. CDR3: CAISVSGNTEAFF. CDR3 bases: TGTGCCATCAGTGTAAGTGGGAACACTGAAGCTTTCTTT.

This clonotype was detected many times. This CDR3 is CASSSGDSYEQYF. CDR3 nucleotide sequence: TGTGCCAGCAGCTCAGGGGATTCCTACGAGCAGTACTTC. The J gene is TRBJ2-7, the V gene TRBV13; TRBD1 might be the D (6 bases). The CDR3 spans 13 residues. Trimming removed 4 bases from V and 1 base from J, with 8 bases in between. Germline loops: CDR1 PRHDT, CDR2 FYEKMQ (reference sequence).